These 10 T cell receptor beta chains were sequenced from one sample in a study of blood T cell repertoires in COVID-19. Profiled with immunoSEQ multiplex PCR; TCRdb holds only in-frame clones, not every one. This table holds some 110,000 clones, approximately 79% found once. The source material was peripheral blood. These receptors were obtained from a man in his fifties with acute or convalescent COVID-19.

CDR3 loop: CASSEGSSSYGYTF. CDR3 DNA: TGTGCCAGCAGTGAGGGCAGCTCGTCCTATGGCTACACCTTC. This chain joins TRBV6-4 and TRBJ1-2; D not resolved. The germline V gene has CDR1 MRHNA and CDR2 SNTAGT. V gave up 3 bases and J gave up 4 bases, with 12 bases separating them. The CDR3 covers 14 residues.

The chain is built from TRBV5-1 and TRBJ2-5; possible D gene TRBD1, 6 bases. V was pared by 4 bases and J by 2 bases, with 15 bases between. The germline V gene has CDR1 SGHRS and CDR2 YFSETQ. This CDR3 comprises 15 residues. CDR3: CASSRSRQVQETQYF. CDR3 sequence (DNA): TGCGCCAGCAGCCGTTCCAGACAGGTGCAAGAGACCCAGTACTTC.

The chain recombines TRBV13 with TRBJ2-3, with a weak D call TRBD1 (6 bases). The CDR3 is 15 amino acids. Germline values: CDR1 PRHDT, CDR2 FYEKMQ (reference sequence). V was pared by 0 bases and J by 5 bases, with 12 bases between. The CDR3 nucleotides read TGTGCCAGCAGCTTAGGCACAGGGTTGAGAGATACGCAGTATTTT. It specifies CASSLGTGLRDTQYF. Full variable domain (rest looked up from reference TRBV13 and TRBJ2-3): AAGVIQSPRHLIKEKRETATLKCYPIPRHDTVYWYQQGPGQDPQFLISFYEKMQSDKGSIPDRFSAQQFSDYHSELNMSSLELGDSALYFCASSLGTGLRDTQYFGPGTRLTVL.

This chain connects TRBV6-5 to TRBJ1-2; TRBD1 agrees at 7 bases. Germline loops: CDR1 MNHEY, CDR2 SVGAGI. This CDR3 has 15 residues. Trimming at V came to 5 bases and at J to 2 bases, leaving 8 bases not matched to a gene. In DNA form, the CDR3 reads TGTGCCAGCAGTCTTCAATCGACAGGGAACTATGGCTACACCTTC. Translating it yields CASSLQSTGNYGYTF.

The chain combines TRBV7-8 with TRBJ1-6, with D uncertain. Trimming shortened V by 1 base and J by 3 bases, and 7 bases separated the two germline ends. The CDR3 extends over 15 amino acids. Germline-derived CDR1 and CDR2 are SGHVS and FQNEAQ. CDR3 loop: CASSLVGSYNSPLHF. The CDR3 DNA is TGTGCCAGCAGCTTAGTTGGCAGCTATAATTCACCCCTCCACTTT. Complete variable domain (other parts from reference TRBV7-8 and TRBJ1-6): GAGVSQSPRYKVAKRGQDVALRCDPISGHVSLFWYQQALGQGPEFLTYFQNEAQLDKSGLPSDRFFAERPEGSVSTLKIQRTQQEDSAVYLCASSLVGSYNSPLHFGNGTRLTVT.

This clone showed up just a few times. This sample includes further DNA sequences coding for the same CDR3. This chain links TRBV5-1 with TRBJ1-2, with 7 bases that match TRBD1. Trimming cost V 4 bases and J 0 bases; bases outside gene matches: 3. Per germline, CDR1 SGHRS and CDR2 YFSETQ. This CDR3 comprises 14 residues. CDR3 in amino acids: CASSPGQSNYGYTF. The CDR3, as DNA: TGCGCCAGCAGCCCGGGACAGTCTAACTATGGCTACACCTTC.

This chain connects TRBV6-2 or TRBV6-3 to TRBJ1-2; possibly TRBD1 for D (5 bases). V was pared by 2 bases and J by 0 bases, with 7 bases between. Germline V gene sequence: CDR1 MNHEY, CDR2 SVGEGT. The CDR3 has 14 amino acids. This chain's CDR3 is CASSYGQSNYGYTF. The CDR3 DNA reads TGTGCCAGCAGTTACGGACAATCTAACTATGGCTACACCTTC.

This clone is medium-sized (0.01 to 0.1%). The CDR3 spells CASRPGGTGNTGELFF. The CDR3, as DNA: TGTGCCAGCAGGCCCGGCGGGACAGGGAACACCGGGGAGCTGTTTTTT. J is TRBJ2-2 and V is TRBV2; the match to TRBD1 covers 8 bases. This CDR3 has 16 amino acids. The V gene end was trimmed by 6 bases and the J gene end by 1 base; junction bases not matched to a gene: 7. Germline V CDR1 and CDR2: SNHLY, FYNNEI.

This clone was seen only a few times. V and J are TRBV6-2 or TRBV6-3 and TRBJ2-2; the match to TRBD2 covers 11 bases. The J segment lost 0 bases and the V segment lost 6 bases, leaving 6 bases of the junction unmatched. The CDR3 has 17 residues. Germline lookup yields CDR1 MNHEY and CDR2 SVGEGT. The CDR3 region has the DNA TGTGCCAGCAGCCACGATAGCGGGGGGGCGAACACCGGGGAGCTGTTTTTT. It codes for CASSHDSGGANTGELFF.

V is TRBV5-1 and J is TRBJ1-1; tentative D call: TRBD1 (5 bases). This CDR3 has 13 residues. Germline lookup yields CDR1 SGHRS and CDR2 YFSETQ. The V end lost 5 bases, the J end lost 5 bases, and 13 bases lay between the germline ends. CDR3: CASRGGGWTEAFF. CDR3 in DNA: TGCGCCAGCAGGGGCGGGGGGTGGACTGAAGCTTTCTTT.